The source of this T cell receptor beta chain is a study of a mutant IDH1 vaccine in newly diagnosed glioma. Study context: Averaging approximately 40 years of age, treated patients were approximately 62% male and roughly 38% female. Previous care, which was radiotherapy, temozolomide, or both, most often involved both. The study's findings and limits: The authors found pseudoprogression apparently unrelated to changes in top peripheral T cell clonotypes.

Assay used: immunoSEQ multiplex PCR; TCRdb lists only in-frame clones, some missing. The repertoire holds over 45,000 clones, around 90% seen once, with approximately 2.4% in the top ten. Trimming removed 6 bases from V and 4 bases from J; junction bases left unmatched: 0. Per the germline V gene, CDR1 is LGHNT and CDR2 is FRNRAP. There are 13 residues in the CDR3. This sample's time point: baseline, week 1 (first vaccination visit). The treatment is: pre-vaccination baseline after standard-of-care therapy. Donors had new WHO grade 3 or 4 IDH1-mutant, ATRX-lost astrocytomas. As regards this clone: Its cognate antigen is unknown.

Sequenced here: PBMCs, sampled from a glioma patient treated with radiotherapy, temozolomide or both. The sequence derives from a man aged 50 to 60 with glioma. The chain recombines TRBV12-5 with TRBJ2-2; TRBD1 matches at 9 bases. CDR3 bases: TGTGCTAGTGGACAGGGGGCCACCGGGGAGCTGTTTTTT. This encodes CASGQGATGELFF.